The present TCR beta chain was sequenced within a study of blood T cells in healthy people across ages. Findings of the study overall: PBMCs that were unsorted prevented a conclusive naive versus antigen-experienced comparison.

Alongside a J-beta primer mix, a sample-barcoded 5' primer served in a second PCR lasting roughly 6 to 11 cycles. A minimum of 2.5 million CDR3-containing paired-end reads was obtained for each sample. TCRdb reanalysed the 5' RACE reads using MiXCR and keeps one entry per CDR3 protein. Of about 1 million distinct CDR3 sequences detected, approximately 25% appear once; the ten largest clones hold around 0.75%. Remarks on this clonotype: Its antigen is undetermined.

With 1 base removed from V and 6 bases from J, the gap between germline ends came to 11 bases. This CDR3 is 14 amino acids long. The V gene's germline CDR1 is SGHVS and CDR2 FQNEAQ. These data were also reused for a study on T cells of mothers and their children.

Source material: blood. The chain employs TRBV7-8 and TRBJ2-3; maybe TRBD1 (6 bases). This sequence was found in a girl aged 2 to 9 in good health. CDR3 bases: TGTGCCAGCAGCTTAGAGAGACAGGCCGATACGCAGTATTTT. Translated: CASSLERQADTQYF. The full variable domain, rest sourced from reference TRBV7-8 and TRBJ2-3, is GAGVSQSPRYKVAKRGQDVALRCDPISGHVSLFWYQQALGQGPEFLTYFQNEAQLDKSGLPSDRFFAERPEGSVSTLKIQRTQQEDSAVYLCASSLERQADTQYFGPGTRLTVL.